This TCR beta chain was sequenced for a study of T cell repertoires in cytomegalovirus infection. Study information: Matching HLA type and CMV infection were both indicated by public TCR beta signatures.

There are many counts of this clonotype. The antigen is unknown. Regarding the study as a whole: Using cumulative public TCR beta family frequency, the authors identified those who carried CMV together with the relevant HLA. Clonotypes of TCR beta that were HLA-C-restricted and CMV-specific dominated the ex vivo response.

One entry per CDR3 protein, called by TCRdb with MiXCR from the reads. The sample contains 90,000 to 130,000 distinct CDR3 sequences, over 9.5% of which appear only once. The TCR originated in a human donor in good health (CMV status not recorded). Some clones in this sample may be carry-over from other donors' samples. Sequencing was carried out using PBMCs, sequenced either directly or after in vitro stimulation (not recorded which).

The CDR3 loop is CASSLEGGREQYF. The CDR3 bases are TGTGCCAGCAGCTTAGAAGGGGGCAGGGAGCAGTACTTC. V gene TRBV7-2 combines with J gene TRBJ2-7; 7 nucleotides align to TRBD1. Per germline, CDR1 SGHTA and CDR2 FQGNSA. The length of the CDR3 is 13 residues. V shed 1 base, J shed 7 bases, and the junction held 4 bases outside the gene matches. The full variable domain, its missing parts supplied by reference TRBV7-2 and TRBJ2-7, is GAGVSQSPSNKVTEKGKDVELRCDPISGHTALYWYRQSLGQGLEFLIYFQGNSAPDKSGLPSDRFSAERTGGSVSTLTIQRTQQEDSAVYLCASSLEGGREQYFGPGTRLTVT.